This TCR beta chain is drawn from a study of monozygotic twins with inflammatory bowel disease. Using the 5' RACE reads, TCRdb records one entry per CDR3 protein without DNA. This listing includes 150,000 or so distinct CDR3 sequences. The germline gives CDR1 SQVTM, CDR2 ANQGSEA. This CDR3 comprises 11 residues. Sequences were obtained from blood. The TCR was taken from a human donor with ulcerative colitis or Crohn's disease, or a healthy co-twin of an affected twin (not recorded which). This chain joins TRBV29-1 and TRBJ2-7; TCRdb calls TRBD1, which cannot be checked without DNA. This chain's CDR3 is CSVRDGYEQYF.